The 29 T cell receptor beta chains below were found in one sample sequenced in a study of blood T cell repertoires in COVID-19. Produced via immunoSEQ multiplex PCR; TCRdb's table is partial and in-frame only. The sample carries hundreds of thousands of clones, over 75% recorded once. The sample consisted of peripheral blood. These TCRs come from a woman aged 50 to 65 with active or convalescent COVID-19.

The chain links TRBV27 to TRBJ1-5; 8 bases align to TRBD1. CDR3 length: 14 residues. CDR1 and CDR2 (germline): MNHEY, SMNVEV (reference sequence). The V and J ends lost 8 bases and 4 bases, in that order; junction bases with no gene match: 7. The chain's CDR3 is CASARTGINQPQHF. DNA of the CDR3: TGTGCCAGCGCAAGGACAGGGATTAATCAGCCCCAGCATTTT.

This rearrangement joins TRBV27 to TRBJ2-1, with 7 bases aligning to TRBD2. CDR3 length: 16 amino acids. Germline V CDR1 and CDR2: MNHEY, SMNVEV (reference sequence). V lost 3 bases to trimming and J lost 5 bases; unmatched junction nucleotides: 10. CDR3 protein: CASSFSSGERHNEQFF. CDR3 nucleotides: TGTGCCAGCAGTTTCTCCAGCGGGGAACGACACAATGAGCAGTTCTTC.

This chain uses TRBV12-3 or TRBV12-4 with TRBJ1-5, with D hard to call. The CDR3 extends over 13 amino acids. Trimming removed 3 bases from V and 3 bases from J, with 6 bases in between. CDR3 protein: CASSFLINQPQHF. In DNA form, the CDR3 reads TGTGCCAGCAGTTTTTTAATCAATCAGCCCCAGCATTTT.

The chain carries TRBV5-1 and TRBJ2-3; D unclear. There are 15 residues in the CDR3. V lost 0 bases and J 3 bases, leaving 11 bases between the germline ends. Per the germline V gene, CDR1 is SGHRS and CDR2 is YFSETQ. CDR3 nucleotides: TGCGCCAGCAGCTTGGACGAGTTCCGGACAGATACGCAGTATTTT. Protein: CASSLDEFRTDTQYF.

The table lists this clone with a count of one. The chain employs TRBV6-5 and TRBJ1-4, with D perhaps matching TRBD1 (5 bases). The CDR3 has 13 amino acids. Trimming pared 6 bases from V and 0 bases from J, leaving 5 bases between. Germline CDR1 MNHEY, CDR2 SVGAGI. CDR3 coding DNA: TGTGCCAGCAGGACAGCAACTAATGAAAAACTGTTTTTT. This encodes CASRTATNEKLFF.

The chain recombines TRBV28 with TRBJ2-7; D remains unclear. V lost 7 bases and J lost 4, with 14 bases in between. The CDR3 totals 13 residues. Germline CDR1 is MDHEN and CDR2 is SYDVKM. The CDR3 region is CASTPTTSYEQYF. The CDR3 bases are TGTGCCAGCACCCCAACCACAAGTTACGAGCAGTACTTC.

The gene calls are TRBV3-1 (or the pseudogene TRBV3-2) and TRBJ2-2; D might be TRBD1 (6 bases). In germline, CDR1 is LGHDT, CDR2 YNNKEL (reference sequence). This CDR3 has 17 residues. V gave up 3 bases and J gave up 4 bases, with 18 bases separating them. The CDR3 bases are TGTGCCAGCAGCCAGCTCCCAGGGGTAGCCGGCACCGGGGAGCTGTTTTTT. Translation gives CASSQLPGVAGTGELFF.

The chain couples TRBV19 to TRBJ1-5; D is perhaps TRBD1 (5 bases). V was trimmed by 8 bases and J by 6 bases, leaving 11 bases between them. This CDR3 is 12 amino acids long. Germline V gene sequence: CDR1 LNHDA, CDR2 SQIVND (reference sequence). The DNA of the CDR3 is TGTGCCAGTCAGGGCCAGGGTCAGCCCCAGCATTTT. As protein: CASQGQGQPQHF.

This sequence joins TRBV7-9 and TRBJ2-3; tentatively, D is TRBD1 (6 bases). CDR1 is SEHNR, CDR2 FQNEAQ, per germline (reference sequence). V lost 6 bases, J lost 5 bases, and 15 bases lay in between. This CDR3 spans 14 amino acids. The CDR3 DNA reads TGTGCCAGCAGTTTTTTCGCACAGGGAGATACGCAGTATTTT. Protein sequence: CASSFFAQGDTQYF. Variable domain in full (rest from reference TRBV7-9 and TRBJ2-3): DTGVSQNPRHKITKRGQNVTFRCDPISEHNRLYWYRQTLGQGPEFLTYFQNEAQLEKSRLLSDRFSAERPKGSFSTLEIQRTEQGDSAMYLCASSFFAQGDTQYFGPGTRLTVL.

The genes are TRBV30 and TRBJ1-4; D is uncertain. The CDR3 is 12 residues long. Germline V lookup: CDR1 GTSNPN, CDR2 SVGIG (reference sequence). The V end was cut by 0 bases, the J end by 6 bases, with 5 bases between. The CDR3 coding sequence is TGTGCCTGGAGTGTACGAGATGAAAAACTGTTTTTT. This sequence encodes CAWSVRDEKLFF. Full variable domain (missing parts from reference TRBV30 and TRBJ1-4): SQTIHQWPATLVQPVGSPLSLECTVEGTSNPNLYWYRQAAGRGLQLLFYSVGIGQISSEVPQNLSASRPQDRQFILSSKKLLLSDSGFYLCAWSVRDEKLFFGSGTQLSVL.

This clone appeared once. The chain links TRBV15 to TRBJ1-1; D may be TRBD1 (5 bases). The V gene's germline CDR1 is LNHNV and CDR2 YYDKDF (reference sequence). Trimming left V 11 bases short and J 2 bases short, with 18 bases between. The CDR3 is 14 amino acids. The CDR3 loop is CASMAGIRNTEAFF. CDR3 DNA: TGTGCCTCAATGGCAGGGATCAGAAACACTGAAGCTTTCTTT.

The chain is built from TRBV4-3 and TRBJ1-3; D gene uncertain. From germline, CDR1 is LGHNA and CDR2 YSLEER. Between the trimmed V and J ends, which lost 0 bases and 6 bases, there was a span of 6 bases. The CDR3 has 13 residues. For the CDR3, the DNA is TGCGCCAGCAGCCAAGAGCGGGAAAACACCATATATTTT. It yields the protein CASSQERENTIYF.

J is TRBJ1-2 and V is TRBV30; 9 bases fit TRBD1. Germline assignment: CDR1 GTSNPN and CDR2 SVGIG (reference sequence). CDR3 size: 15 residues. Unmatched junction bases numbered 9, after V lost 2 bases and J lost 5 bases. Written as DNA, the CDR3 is TGTGCCTGGAGTTCGACCGGGACAGGGCGGTATGGCTACACCTTC. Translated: CAWSSTGTGRYGYTF.

The CDR3: CASSRFSADTQYF. CDR3 nucleotide sequence: TGTGCCAGCAGCAGATTTTCAGCGGATACGCAGTATTTT. V gene TRBV3-1 (or the pseudogene TRBV3-2) combines with J gene TRBJ2-3; D is undetermined. There are 13 residues in the CDR3. The V and J ends lost 5 bases and 6 bases respectively, with 12 bases between them. CDR1 and CDR2 from the germline V gene are LGHDT and YNNKEL (reference sequence).

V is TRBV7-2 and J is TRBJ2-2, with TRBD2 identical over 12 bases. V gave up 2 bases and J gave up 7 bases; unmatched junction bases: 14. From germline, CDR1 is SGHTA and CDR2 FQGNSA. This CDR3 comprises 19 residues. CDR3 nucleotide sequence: TGTGCCAGCAGCTTATTCGACCGTCTAGCGGGGGGGCAAAGCGGGGAGCTGTTTTTT. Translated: CASSLFDRLAGGQSGELFF.

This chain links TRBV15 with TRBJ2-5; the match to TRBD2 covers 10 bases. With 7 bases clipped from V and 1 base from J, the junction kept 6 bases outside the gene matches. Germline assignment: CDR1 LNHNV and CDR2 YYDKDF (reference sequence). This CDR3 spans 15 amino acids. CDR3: CATNQGLASQETQYF. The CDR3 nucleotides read TGTGCCACCAACCAGGGACTAGCGAGCCAAGAGACCCAGTACTTC.

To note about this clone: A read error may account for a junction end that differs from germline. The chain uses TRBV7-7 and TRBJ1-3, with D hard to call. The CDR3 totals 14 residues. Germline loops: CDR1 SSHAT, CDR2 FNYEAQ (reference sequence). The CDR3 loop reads CASSRTSSGNTIYF. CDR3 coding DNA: TGTGCTAGCAGCCGCACCAGCTCTGGAAACACCATATATTTT.

CDR3: CAWSRGQDLGGYTF. The CDR3 DNA reads TGTGCCTGGAGTAGGGGACAGGACCTAGGGGGCTACACCTTC. V gene TRBV30 combines with J gene TRBJ1-2, with 8 bases lining up with TRBD1. The CDR3 loop spans 14 amino acids. From germline, CDR1 is GTSNPN and CDR2 SVGIG (reference sequence). The trim removed 2 bases at V and 8 bases at J, leaving 10 bases unmatched. Full variable domain (missing parts from reference TRBV30 and TRBJ1-2): SQTIHQWPATLVQPVGSPLSLECTVEGTSNPNLYWYRQAAGRGLQLLFYSVGIGQISSEVPQNLSASRPQDRQFILSSKKLLLSDSGFYLCAWSRGQDLGGYTFGSGTRLTVV.

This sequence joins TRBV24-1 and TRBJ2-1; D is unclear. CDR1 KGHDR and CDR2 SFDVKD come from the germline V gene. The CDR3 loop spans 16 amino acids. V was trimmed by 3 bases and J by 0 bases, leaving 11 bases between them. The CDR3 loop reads CATSDATASSYNEQFF. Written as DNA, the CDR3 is TGTGCCACCAGTGATGCCACAGCCAGCTCCTACAATGAGCAGTTCTTC.

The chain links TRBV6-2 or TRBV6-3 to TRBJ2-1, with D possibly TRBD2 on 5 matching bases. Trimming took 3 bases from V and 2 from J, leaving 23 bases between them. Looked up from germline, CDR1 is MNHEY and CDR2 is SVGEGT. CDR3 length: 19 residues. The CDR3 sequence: CASSYLNRETREAYNEQFF. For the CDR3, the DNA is TGTGCCAGCAGTTATTTGAACCGGGAAACCCGAGAAGCCTACAATGAGCAGTTCTTC.

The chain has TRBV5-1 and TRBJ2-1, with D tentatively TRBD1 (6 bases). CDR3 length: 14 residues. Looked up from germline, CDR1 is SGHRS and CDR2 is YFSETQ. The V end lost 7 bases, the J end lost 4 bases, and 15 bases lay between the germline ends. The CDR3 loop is CASSGTLFYNEQFF. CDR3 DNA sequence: TGCGCCAGCTCCGGGACACTATTTTACAATGAGCAGTTCTTC.

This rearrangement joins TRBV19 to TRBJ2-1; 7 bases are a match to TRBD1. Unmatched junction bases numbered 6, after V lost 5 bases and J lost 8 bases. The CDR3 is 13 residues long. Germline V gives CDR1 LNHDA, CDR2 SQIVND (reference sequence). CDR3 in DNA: TGTGCCAGTAGTTCTAGGGGGCAGTATGAGCAGTTCTTC. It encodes CASSSRGQYEQFF.

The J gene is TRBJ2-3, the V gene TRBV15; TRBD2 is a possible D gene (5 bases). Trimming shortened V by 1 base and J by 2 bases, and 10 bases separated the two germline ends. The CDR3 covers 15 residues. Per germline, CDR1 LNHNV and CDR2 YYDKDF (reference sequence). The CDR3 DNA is TGTGCCACCAGCAGAGGGCAGGAGGCCACAGATACGCAGTATTTT. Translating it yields CATSRGQEATDTQYF.

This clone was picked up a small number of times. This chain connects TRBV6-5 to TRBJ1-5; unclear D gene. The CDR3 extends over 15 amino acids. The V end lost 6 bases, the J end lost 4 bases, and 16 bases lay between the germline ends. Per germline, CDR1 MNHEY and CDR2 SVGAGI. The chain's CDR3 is CASRQTAAQNQPQHF. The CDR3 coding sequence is TGTGCCAGCAGGCAAACAGCGGCCCAAAATCAGCCCCAGCATTTT.

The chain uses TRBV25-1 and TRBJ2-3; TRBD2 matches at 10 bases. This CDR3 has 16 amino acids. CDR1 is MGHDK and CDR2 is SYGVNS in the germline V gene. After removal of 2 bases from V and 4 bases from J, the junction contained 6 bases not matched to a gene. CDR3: CASSERPAGGADTQYF. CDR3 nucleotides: TGTGCCAGCAGTGAAAGGCCAGCGGGAGGGGCAGATACGCAGTATTTT.

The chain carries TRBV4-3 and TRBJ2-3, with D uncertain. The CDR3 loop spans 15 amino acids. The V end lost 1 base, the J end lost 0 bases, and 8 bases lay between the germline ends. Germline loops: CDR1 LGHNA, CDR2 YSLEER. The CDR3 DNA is TGCGCCAGCAGCCAAGTTTCGCGCAGCACAGATACGCAGTATTTT. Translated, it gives CASSQVSRSTDTQYF.

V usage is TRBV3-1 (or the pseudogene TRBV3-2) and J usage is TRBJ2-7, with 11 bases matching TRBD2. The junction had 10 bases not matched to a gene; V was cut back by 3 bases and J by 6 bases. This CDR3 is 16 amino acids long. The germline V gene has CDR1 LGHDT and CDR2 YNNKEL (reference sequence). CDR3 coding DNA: TGTGCCAGCAGCCAGAGGCCGGGACTAGCGGCCTCCGAGCAGTACTTC. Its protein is CASSQRPGLAASEQYF.

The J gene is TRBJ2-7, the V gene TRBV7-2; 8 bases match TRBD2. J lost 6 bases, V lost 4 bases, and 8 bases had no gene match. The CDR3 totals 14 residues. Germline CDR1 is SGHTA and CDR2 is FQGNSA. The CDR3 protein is CASSSGTRHSEQYF. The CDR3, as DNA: TGTGCCAGCAGCTCCGGGACTAGGCACTCCGAGCAGTACTTC.

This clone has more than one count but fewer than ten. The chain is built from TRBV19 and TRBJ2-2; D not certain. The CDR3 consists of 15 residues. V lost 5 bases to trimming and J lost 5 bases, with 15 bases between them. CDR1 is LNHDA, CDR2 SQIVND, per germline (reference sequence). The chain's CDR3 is CASSYETMRTGELFF. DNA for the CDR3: TGTGCCAGTAGTTATGAGACGATGAGGACCGGGGAGCTGTTTTTT.